What follows are 8 T cell receptor beta chains derived from one specimen sequenced in a study of T cells in women clearing cervical HPV infection (dated by TCRdb to 2016 to 2018). Library method: the immunoSEQ multiplex PCR assay. TCRdb limited this immuneACCESS table to in-frame rearrangements with V and J called. A share of clones is missing; checked studies link under half to unresolved V genes, and the rest is unexplained. This sample's table has entries for about 48,000 clones. Around 1.6% of the sample is held by the ten biggest clonotypes. The material sequenced was blood buffy coat. Every receptor here comes from a woman aged 18-69 years with a cervical HPV16 infection that either progressed to CIN3+ or cleared (not recorded which).

As concerns this clone: The CDR3 extends 3 residues past the end of the read, so its final part is completed from the germline J gene. The rearrangement uses TRBV7-3 and TRBJ2-1, with 11 bases aligning to TRBD2. CDR3 length: 16 residues. V shed 5 bases, J shed 7 bases, and the junction held 10 bases outside the gene matches. Germline assignment: CDR1 SGHTA and CDR2 FQGTGA. CDR3 in amino acids: CASSQIAGGPGNEQFF. The DNA read from the CDR3 is TGTGCCAGCAGCCAAATAGCGGGGGGGCCCGGGAATGAG.

Note on this clone: The read terminates 3 residues before the CDR3 end, so the remaining end is supplied by the germline J gene. V gene TRBV10-1 combines with J gene TRBJ1-6; 10 nucleotides match TRBD1. The V and J ends lost 3 bases and 9 bases, in that order; junction bases with no gene match: 8. The CDR3 is made up of 16 amino acids. The germline CDR1 and CDR2 sequences are WNHNN and SYGVQD (reference sequence). The CDR3 DNA, read in part, is TGCGCCAGCAGTGAATCGGGAAGACAGGGGGCTTCACCC. Translating it yields CASSESGRQGASP. The full CDR3 protein reads CASSESGRQGASPLHF.

On this clone itself: With the read ending 3 residues before the CDR3 end, the germline J gene is used to fill in that end. The gene calls are TRBV25-1 and TRBJ1-1, with a tentative D call TRBD1 (6 bases). With 6 bases removed from V and 3 bases from J, the gap between germline ends came to 14 bases. The CDR3 runs to 14 residues. Germline V CDR1 and CDR2: MGHDK, SYGVNS. The CDR3: CASRQGPKDTEAFF. The CDR3 bases that were read are TGTGCCAGCAGACAGGGACCTAAGGACACTGAA.

In the case of this clone: The sequenced fragment ends 3 residues before the CDR3 boundary, so the rest is inferred from the germline J gene. The chain recombines TRBV3-1 (or the pseudogene TRBV3-2) with TRBJ2-7; D remains unclear. V lost 0 bases, J lost 2 bases, and 11 bases lay in between. The CDR3 covers 15 residues. The germline CDR1 and CDR2 sequences are LGHDT and YNNKEL (reference sequence). CDR3 bases read: TGTGCCAGCAGCCAAGATTTTGTCCCAGCCTACGAG. Translating it yields CASSQDFVPAYE. In full, the CDR3 is CASSQDFVPAYEQYF.

Remarks on this clone: Coverage ceases 3 residues before the CDR3 finishes, and the germline J gene fills in the end. This chain links TRBV12-3 or TRBV12-4 with TRBJ2-1, with D perhaps TRBD2 (6 bases). Trimming shortened V by 7 bases and J by 6 bases, and 13 bases separated the two germline ends. This CDR3 spans 13 amino acids. CDR3 DNA (partial): TGTGCCAGCAAGGAGGGCGCGGGCAATGAG. Translated, it gives CASKEGAGNE. The full CDR3 protein reads CASKEGAGNEQFF.

Details on this clone: The missing CDR3 end, 3 residues past where the read stops, is filled in from the germline J gene. J is TRBJ2-7 and V is TRBV10-3; D unclear. V was shortened by 0 bases and J by 2 bases, with 8 bases between the two germline ends. The CDR3 totals 14 residues. Germline V gene lookup returns CDR1 ENHRY and CDR2 SYGVKD. The CDR3 sequence: CAISESVLTYEQYF. Partial CDR3 DNA: TGTGCCATCAGTGAGTCGGTCCTAACCTACGAG.

As to this clone: Read sequence stops 3 residues before the CDR3 end, and the germline J gene provides the missing end. This chain uses TRBV11-3 with TRBJ2-1, with a possible D match to TRBD2 (6 bases). The V gene lost 5 bases and the J gene lost 7 bases, with 15 bases spanning the gap. Germline loops: CDR1 SGHNT, CDR2 YENEEA. The CDR3 spans 14 residues. The CDR3 loop is CASSPRGDSNEQFF. Incomplete CDR3 DNA: TGTGCCAGCAGCCCCCGCGGGGATTCGAATGAG. Full variable domain (remainder filled in from reference TRBV11-3 and TRBJ2-1): EAGVVQSPRYKIIEKKQPVAFWCNPISGHNTLYWYLQNLGQGPELLIRYENEEAVDDSQLPKDRFSAERLKGVDSTLKIQPAELGDSAVYLCASSPRGDSNEQFFGPGTRLTVL.

Remarks on this clone: The CDR3 goes on 3 residues after the read ends, and that part is filled in from the germline J gene. This sequence joins TRBV19 and TRBJ2-3; 9 bases match TRBD1. Germline lookup yields CDR1 LNHDA and CDR2 SQIVND (reference sequence). With V trimmed by 5 bases and J by 4 bases, 4 bases remained unmatched. This CDR3 contains 14 residues. The CDR3 is CASSRQGGSDTQYF. The covered CDR3 bases are TGTGCCAGTAGTCGACAGGGGGGATCAGATACG.